This T cell receptor (beta chain) was identified during a study of neoadjuvant anti-PD-1 for oral cavity cancer. Study-wide background: Patients without progression got a fourth dose around day 43.

Using immunoSEQ multiplex PCR, the repertoire was profiled, and TCRdb retains in-frame clones only, with some absent. The sample consists of 15,000 or so clones, around 60% of them appearing once. Patients had newly diagnosed, untreated stage II-IVA oral cavity squamous cell carcinoma. This clone was seen just once. Germline trimming cut 4 bases from V and 5 bases from J; bases unmatched to any gene: 2. The germline CDR1 and CDR2 sequences are SGDLS and YYNGEE. The CDR3 is 13 amino acids. The specimen was PBMCs, collected before nivolumab (anti-PD-1) treatment. The TCR sequence derives from a person aged 40-85 years with oral cavity squamous cell carcinoma. The chain joins TRBV9 to TRBJ1-2; 10 bases are a match to TRBD1. The CDR3 DNA reads TGTGCCAGCAGCCCGGGACAGGGGTATGGCTACACCTTC. It translates to CASSPGQGYGYTF. The full variable domain, rest sourced from reference TRBV9 and TRBJ1-2, is DSGVTQTPKHLITATGQRVTLRCSPRSGDLSVYWYQQSLDQGLQFLIQYYNGEERAKGNILERFSAQQFPDLHSELNLSSLELGDSALYFCASSPGQGYGYTFGSGTRLTVV.